The rows below give T cell receptor beta chains drawn from one sample of a study of blood T cell repertoires in COVID-19. The data were produced by immunoSEQ multiplex PCR, yet TCRdb's version contains in-frame clones alone and is incomplete. The data hold 300,000 or so clones, with roughly 90% observed a single time. Sample: PBMCs or T cells enriched from blood (not recorded which). Receptors originate from a man in his sixties who had recovered from COVID-19. CDR3s include the opening cysteine and the closing phenylalanine or tryptophan. For some rows the clone size is stated as once, few or many, or as a class when expanded; others skip it.

clone_size j_call v_call cdr3_aa
. TRBJ1-1 TRBV5-1 CASSGQGAEAFF
. TRBJ2-2 TRBV7-8 CASSLVGGGPANTGELFF
. TRBJ1-1 TRBV3-1/TRBV3-2 CASSRFDMNTEAFF
. TRBJ2-3 TRBV7-8 CASSLAGVPDTQYF
. TRBJ2-7 TRBV3-1/TRBV3-2 CASSQGIGTSGSYEQYF
once TRBJ2-1 TRBV11-2 CASSSRLAAYNEQFF
. TRBJ1-2 TRBV3-1/TRBV3-2 CASSQGPGQGNYGYTF
. TRBJ2-3 TRBV13 CASSFESADTQYF
. TRBJ2-1 TRBV11-2 CASRPVRRAYNEQFF
. TRBJ1-6 TRBV7-9 CASSSRGGQGGSPLHF
. TRBJ1-1 TRBV19 CASRPWTGRTEAFF
. TRBJ2-4 TRBV29-1 CSALPRTGLSSIQYF
. TRBJ1-2 TRBV2 CASSQGIDGYTF
. TRBJ2-7 TRBV6-2/TRBV6-3 CASSPRGPIRQELTYEQYF
. TRBJ1-1 TRBV2 CASTVNTEAFF
once TRBJ1-3 TRBV7-9 CASKNSGNTIYF
once TRBJ2-3 TRBV15 CATSTRSGGAFDTQYF
. TRBJ1-1 TRBV2 CASSAEWLNTEAFF
. TRBJ2-1 TRBV30 CAWGKRRELNEQFF
. TRBJ1-6 TRBV19 CASSPGQGGSPLHF
. TRBJ1-1 TRBV27 CASSFRGRGQVEAFF
. TRBJ1-2 TRBV5-6 CASSLYPGQGYTF
. TRBJ1-1 TRBV7-9 CASSLQGARTEAFF
. TRBJ2-3 TRBV13 CASSWRGDTQYF
. TRBJ1-2 TRBV18 CASSQNRAGGTTNYGYTF
. TRBJ2-7 TRBV7-6 CASSHGQVYEQYF
. TRBJ1-2 TRBV5-6 CASSQGTNYGYTF
. TRBJ1-3 TRBV7-9 CASSFSSGAGNTIYF
. TRBJ2-1 TRBV7-2 CASSFTSGPYNEQFF
. TRBJ2-1 TRBV9 CASSVDTSGRDEQFF
. TRBJ1-2 TRBV2 CASSLDSNYGYTF
. TRBJ1-4 TRBV5-6 CASSRGQGREKLFF
. TRBJ1-1 TRBV12-5 CASGSSGNTEAFF
few TRBJ1-5 TRBV24-1 CATSGGGGQPQHF
few TRBJ1-4 TRBV2 CASSHWEDEKLFF
. TRBJ2-7 TRBV19 CASSKNQGTYEQYF
. TRBJ1-1 TRBV7-8 CASLNSRTGRTEAFF
. TRBJ2-7 TRBV5-6 CASSFTGTDHSF
. TRBJ1-5 TRBV28 CASRDREVGNQPQHF
. TRBJ1-4 TRBV5-4 CASSEGGSNEKLFF
. TRBJ2-7 TRBV6-5 CASSYRDFSEQYF
. TRBJ2-7 TRBV18 CASSSGTSSYEQYF
. TRBJ2-4 TRBV3-1/TRBV3-2 CASSPPFERRRAKNIQYF
. TRBJ2-3 TRBV19 CASSTGQYTDTQYF
. TRBJ1-4 TRBV30 CAWSLGLTNEKLFF
. TRBJ2-7 TRBV3-1/TRBV3-2 CASSLLYEQYF
. TRBJ1-5 TRBV28 CASSLAQGVNQPQHF
. TRBJ2-3 TRBV5-4 CASSPGGRGGTDTQYF
. TRBJ2-7 TRBV7-8 CASSLQVGVSSYEQYF
. TRBJ1-4 TRBV19 CASRQGPDEKLFF
. TRBJ2-1 TRBV30 CACRPGASTEQFF
once TRBJ2-4 TRBV5-1 CASSYRGTGYIQYF
. TRBJ1-3 TRBV9 CASSAGQGPGSGNTIYF
. TRBJ1-6 TRBV27 CASSLSNSGPYNSPLHF
. TRBJ2-7 TRBV27 CASSRATGEQYF
. TRBJ1-1 TRBV7-2 CASSLVASVNTEAFF
. TRBJ2-6 TRBV2 CASRLGNRRSGANVLTF
. TRBJ2-3 TRBV27 CATRGPSGVYF
. TRBJ2-5 TRBV28 CASGGYPQETQYF
. TRBJ1-3 TRBV5-4 CASSVGQTNTIYF